One and the same sample provided the 2 T cell receptor beta chains below, sequenced in a study of T cells in localized non-small cell lung cancer. Assay: immunoSEQ multiplex PCR; the TCRdb copy retains only in-frame clones and omits some. The data contain some 11,000 clones, 40% to 55% of them singletons. This specimen consisted of lymph node tissue, obtained before any cancer treatment. These receptors were taken from a woman aged 35-75 years with stage II squamous cell lung carcinoma.

The chain couples TRBV6-8 to TRBJ2-2, with D hard to call. Germline assignment: CDR1 MNHGY and CDR2 SAAAGT. CDR3 length: 14 residues. V lost 5 bases, J lost 1 base, and 8 bases lay in between. The CDR3 loop reads CASSPQWNTGELFF. The CDR3 nucleotides read TGTGCCAGCAGTCCGCAGTGGAACACCGGGGAGCTGTTTTTT.

This rearrangement joins TRBV19 to TRBJ1-5; 7 bases align to TRBD1. This CDR3 has 16 residues. Germline trimming cut 4 bases from V and 7 bases from J; bases unmatched to any gene: 13. Germline CDR1 and CDR2: LNHDA and SQIVND (reference sequence). The CDR3 is CASSTRGAGGGQPQHF. The CDR3 DNA follows: TGTGCCAGTAGTACCCGTGGGGCAGGGGGTGGACAGCCCCAGCATTTT.